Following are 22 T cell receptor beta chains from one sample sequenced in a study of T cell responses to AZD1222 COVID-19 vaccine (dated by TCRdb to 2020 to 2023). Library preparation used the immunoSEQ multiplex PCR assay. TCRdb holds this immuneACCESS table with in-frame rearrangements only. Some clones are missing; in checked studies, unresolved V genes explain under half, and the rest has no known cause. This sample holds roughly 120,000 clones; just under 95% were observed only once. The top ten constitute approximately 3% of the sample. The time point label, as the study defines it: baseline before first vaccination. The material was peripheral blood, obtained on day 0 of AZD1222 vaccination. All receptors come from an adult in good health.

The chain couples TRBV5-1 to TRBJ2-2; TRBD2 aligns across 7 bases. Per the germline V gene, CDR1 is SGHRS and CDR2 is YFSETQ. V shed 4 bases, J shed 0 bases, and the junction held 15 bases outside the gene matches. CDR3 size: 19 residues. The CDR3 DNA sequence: TGCGCCAGCAGCCAGGCGGGACTACCCACGTTCGCGAACACCGGGGAGCTGTTTTTT. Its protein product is CASSQAGLPTFANTGELFF. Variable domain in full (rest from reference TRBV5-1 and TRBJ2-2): KAGVTQTPRYLIKTRGQQVTLSCSPISGHRSVSWYQQTPGQGLQFLFEYFSETQRNKGNFPGRFSGRQFSNSRSEMNVSTLELGDSALYLCASSQAGLPTFANTGELFFGEGSRLTVL.

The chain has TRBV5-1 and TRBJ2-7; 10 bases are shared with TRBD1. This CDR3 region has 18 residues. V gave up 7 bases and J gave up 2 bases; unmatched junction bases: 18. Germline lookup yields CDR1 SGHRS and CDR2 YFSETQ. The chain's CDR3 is CASQLSPGQGDRTYEQYF. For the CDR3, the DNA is TGCGCCAGCCAATTGTCACCCGGACAGGGGGATCGTACCTACGAGCAGTACTTC.

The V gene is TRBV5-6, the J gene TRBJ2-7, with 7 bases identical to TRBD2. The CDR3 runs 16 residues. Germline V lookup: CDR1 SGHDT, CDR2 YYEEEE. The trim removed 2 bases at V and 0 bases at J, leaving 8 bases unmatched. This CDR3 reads CASSLRSGISSYEQYF. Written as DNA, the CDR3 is TGTGCCAGCAGCTTAAGGAGCGGGATCAGCTCCTACGAGCAGTACTTC.

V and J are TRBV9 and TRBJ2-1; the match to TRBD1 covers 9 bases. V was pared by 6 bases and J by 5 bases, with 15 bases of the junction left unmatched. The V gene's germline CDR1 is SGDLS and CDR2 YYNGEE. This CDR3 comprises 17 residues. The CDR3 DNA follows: TGTGCCAGCAACAAGGGGTCTGGGACAGGGAGAAACAATGAGCAGTTCTTC. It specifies CASNKGSGTGRNNEQFF.

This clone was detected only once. The CDR3: CASRLRDGLPGANVLTF. The CDR3 bases are TGTGCCAGCAGACTGAGGGACGGTCTACCTGGGGCCAACGTCCTGACTTTC. The V and J genes are TRBV3-1 (or the pseudogene TRBV3-2) and TRBJ2-6; the D call may be TRBD1 or TRBD2 (5 bases each). Germline V gives CDR1 LGHDT, CDR2 YNNKEL (reference sequence). The CDR3 spans 17 residues. V was trimmed by 6 bases and J by 2 bases, leaving 17 bases between them.

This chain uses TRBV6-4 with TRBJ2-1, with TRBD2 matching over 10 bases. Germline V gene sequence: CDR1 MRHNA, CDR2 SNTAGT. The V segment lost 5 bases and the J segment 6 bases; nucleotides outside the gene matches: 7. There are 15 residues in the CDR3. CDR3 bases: TGTGCCAGCAGTCCCGGGACTAGCGATTCCAATGAGCAGTTCTTC. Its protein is CASSPGTSDSNEQFF.

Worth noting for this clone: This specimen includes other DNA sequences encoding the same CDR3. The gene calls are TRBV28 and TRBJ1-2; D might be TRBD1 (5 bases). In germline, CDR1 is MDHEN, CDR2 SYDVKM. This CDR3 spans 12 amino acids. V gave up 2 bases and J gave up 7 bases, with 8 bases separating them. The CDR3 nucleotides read TGTGCCAGCAGTTTACGGCAGGGTGGCTACACCTTC. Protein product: CASSLRQGGYTF.

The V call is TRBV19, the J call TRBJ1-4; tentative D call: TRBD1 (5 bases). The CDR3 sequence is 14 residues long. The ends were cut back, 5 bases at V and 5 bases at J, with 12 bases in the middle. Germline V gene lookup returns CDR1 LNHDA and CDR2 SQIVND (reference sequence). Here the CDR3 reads CASSSPGHNEKLFF. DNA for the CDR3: TGTGCCAGTAGTTCGCCAGGGCACAATGAAAAACTGTTTTTT. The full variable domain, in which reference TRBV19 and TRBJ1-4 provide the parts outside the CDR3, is DGGITQSPKYLFRKEGQNVTLSCEQNLNHDAMYWYRQDPGQGLRLIYYSQIVNDFQKGDIAEGYSVSREKKESFPLTVTSAQKNPTAFYLCASSSPGHNEKLFFGSGTQLSVL.

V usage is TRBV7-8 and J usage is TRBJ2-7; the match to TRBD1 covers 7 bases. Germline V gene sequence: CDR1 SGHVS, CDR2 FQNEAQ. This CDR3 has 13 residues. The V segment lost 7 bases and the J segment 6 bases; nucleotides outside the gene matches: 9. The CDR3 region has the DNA TGTGCCAGCATCAGGACAGGTCGACGCGAGCAGTACTTC. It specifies CASIRTGRREQYF.

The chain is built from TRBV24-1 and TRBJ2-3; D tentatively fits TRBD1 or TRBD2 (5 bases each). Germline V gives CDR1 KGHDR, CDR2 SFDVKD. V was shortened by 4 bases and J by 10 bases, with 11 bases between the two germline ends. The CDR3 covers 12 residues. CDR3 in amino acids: CATSDPGTAQYF. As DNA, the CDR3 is TGTGCCACCAGTGACCCCGGGACCGCGCAGTATTTT.

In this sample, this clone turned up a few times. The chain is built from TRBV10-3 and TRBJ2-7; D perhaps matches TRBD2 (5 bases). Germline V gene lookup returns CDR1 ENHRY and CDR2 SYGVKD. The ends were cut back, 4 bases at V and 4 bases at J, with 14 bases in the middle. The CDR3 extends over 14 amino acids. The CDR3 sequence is CAISGGGALYEQYF. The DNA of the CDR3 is TGTGCCATCAGTGGCGGAGGCGCCTTGTACGAGCAGTACTTC.

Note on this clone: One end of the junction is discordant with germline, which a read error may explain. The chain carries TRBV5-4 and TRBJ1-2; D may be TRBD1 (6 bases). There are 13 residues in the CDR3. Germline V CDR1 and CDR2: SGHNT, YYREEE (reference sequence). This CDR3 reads CASSFPGDYGYTF. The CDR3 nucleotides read TGTGCCAGCAGCTTCCCAGGGGACTACGGCTACACCTTC.

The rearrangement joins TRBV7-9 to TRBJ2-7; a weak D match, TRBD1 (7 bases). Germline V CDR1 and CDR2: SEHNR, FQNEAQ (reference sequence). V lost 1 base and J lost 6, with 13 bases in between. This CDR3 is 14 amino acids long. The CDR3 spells CASSLDYRGGEQYF. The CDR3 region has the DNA TGTGCCAGCAGCTTAGATTACAGGGGAGGCGAGCAGTACTTC.

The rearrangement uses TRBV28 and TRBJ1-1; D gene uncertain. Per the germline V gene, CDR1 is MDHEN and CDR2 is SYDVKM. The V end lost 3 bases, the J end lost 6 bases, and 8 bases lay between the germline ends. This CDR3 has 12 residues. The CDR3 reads CASSLDWAEAFF. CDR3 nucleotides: TGTGCCAGCAGTTTGGATTGGGCTGAAGCTTTCTTT.

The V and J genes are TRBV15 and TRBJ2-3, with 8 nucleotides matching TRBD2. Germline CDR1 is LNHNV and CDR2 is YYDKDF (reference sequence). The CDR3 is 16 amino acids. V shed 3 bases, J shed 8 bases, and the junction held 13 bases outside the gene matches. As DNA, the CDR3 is TGTGCCACCAGCAGGGGGGGTGCGGGAGGAGCAGGTACGCAGTATTTT. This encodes CATSRGGAGGAGTQYF.

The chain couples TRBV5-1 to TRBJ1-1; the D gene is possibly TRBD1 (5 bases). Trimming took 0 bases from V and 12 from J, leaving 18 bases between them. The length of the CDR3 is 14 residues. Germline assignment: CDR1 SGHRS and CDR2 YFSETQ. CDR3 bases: TGCGCCAGCAGCTTGGCGCCAGACAGTCTTGGGACTTTCTTT. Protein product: CASSLAPDSLGTFF.

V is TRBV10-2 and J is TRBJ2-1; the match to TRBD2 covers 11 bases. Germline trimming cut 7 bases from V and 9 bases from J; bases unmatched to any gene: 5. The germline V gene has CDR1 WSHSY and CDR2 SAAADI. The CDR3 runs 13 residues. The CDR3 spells CASNIGLAGEQFF. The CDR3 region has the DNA TGCGCCAGCAATATCGGACTAGCGGGTGAGCAGTTCTTC.

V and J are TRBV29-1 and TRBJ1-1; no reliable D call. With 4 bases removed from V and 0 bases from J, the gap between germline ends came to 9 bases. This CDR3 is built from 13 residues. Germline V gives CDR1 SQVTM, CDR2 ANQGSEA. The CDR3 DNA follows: TGCAGCGTTGGAGGACTGCTGAACACTGAAGCTTTCTTT. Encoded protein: CSVGGLLNTEAFF.

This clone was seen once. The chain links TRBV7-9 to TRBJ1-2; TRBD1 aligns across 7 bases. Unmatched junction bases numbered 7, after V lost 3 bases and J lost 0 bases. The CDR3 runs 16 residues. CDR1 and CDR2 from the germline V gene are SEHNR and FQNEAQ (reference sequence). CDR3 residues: CASSFTVGTANYGYTF. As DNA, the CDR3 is TGTGCCAGCAGCTTTACCGTTGGGACAGCTAACTATGGCTACACCTTC. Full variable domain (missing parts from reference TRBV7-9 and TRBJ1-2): DTGVSQNPRHKITKRGQNVTFRCDPISEHNRLYWYRQTLGQGPEFLTYFQNEAQLEKSRLLSDRFSAERPKGSFSTLEIQRTEQGDSAMYLCASSFTVGTANYGYTFGSGTRLTVV.

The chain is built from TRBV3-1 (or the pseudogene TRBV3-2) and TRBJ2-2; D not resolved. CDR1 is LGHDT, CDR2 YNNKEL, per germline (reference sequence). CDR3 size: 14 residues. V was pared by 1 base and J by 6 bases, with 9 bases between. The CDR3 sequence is CASSQGTLAGELFF. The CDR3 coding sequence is TGTGCCAGCAGCCAAGGTACTCTTGCCGGGGAGCTGTTTTTT.

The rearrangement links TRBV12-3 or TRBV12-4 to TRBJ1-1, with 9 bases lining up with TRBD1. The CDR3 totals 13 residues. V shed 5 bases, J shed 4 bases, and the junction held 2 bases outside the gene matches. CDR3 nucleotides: TGTGCCAGCAGTGGACAGGGGATCACTGAAGCTTTCTTT. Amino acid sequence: CASSGQGITEAFF.

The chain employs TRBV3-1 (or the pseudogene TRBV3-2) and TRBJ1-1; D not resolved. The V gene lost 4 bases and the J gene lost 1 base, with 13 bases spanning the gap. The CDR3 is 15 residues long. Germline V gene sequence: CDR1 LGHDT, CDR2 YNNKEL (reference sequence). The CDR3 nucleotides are TGTGCCAGCAGCCTCCCGGGCGCTCCGAACACTGAAGCTTTCTTT. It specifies CASSLPGAPNTEAFF.